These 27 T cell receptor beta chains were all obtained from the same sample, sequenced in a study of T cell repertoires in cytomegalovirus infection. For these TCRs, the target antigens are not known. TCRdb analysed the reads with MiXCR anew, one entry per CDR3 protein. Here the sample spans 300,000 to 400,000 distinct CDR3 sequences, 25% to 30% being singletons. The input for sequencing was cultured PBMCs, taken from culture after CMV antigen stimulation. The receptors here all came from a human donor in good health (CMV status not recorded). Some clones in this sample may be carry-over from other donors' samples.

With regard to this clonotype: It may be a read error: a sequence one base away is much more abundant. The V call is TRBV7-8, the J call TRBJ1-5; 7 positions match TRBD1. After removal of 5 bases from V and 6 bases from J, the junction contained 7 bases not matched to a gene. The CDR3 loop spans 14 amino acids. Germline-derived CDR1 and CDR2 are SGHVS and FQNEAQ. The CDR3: CASSRTGDSQPQHF. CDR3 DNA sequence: TGTGCCAGCAGCCGTACAGGGGACAGTCAGCCCCAGCATTTT.

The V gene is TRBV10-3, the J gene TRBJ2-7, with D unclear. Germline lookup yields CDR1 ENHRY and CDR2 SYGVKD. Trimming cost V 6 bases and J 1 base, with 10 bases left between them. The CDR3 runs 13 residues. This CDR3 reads CAISPTESYEQYF. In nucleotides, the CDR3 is TGTGCCATCAGCCCCACGGAATCCTACGAGCAGTACTTC.

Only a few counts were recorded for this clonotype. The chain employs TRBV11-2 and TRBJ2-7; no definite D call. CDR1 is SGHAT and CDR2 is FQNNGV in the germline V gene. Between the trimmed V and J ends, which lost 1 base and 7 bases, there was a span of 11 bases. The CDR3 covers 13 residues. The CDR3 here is CASSLGPSLEQYF. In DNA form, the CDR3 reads TGTGCCAGCAGCTTAGGGCCCTCGCTTGAGCAGTACTTC.

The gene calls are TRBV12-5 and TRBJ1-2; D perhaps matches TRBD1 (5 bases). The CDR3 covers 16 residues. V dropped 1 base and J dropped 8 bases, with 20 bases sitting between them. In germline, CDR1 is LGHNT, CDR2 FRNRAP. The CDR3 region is CASGLAVSAKRDGYTF. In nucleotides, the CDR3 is TGTGCTAGTGGTTTGGCGGTGTCAGCAAAACGGGACGGCTACACCTTC.

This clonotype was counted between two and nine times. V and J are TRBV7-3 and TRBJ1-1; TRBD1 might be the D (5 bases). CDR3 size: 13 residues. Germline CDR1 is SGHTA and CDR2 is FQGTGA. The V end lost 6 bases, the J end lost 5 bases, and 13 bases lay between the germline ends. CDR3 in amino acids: CASRGRGDTEAFF. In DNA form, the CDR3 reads TGTGCCAGCAGGGGGAGGGGTGATACTGAAGCTTTCTTT.

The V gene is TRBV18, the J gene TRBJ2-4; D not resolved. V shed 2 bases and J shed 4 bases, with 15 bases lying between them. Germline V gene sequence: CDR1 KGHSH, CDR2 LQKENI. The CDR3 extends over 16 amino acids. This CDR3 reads CASSPGKFDGKNIQYF. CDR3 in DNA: TGTGCCAGCTCACCAGGGAAATTCGATGGGAAAAACATTCAGTACTTC.

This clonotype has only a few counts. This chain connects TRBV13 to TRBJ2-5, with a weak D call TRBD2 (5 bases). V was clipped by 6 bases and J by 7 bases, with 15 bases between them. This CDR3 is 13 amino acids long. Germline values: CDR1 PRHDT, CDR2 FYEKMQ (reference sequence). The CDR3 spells CASRIGLDGTQYF. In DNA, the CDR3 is TGTGCCAGCAGAATAGGACTCGACGGGACCCAGTACTTC.

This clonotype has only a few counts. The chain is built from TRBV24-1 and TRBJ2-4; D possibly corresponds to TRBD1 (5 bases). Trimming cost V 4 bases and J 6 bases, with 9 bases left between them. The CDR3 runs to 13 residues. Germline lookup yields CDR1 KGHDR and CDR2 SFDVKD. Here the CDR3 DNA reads TGTGCCACCAGTGACGACAGTACAAACATTCAGTACTTC. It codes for CATSDDSTNIQYF.

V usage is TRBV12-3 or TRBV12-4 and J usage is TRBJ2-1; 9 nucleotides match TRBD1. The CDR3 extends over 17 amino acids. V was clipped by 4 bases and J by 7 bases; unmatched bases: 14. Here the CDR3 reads CASSSGVRDRVENEQFF. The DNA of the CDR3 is TGTGCCAGCAGTTCGGGGGTGCGGGACAGGGTGGAAAATGAGCAGTTCTTC.

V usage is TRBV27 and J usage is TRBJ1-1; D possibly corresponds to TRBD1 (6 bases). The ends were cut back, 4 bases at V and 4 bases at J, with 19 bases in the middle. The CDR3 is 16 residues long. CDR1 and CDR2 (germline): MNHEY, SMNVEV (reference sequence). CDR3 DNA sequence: TGTGCCAGCAGTTCAACAGGGAGATGGAGCAGCACTGAAGCTTTCTTT. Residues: CASSSTGRWSSTEAFF.

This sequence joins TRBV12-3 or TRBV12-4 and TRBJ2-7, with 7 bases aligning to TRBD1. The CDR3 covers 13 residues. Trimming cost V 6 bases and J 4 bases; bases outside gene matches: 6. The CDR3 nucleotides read TGTGCCAGCAGGGGTGACAGGGAATACGAGCAGTACTTC. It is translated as CASRGDREYEQYF.

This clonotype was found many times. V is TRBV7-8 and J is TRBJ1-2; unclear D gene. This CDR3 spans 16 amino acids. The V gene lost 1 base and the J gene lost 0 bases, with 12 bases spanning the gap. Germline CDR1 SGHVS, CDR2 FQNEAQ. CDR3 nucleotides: TGTGCCAGCAGCTTAGAGAGTGGCAGAGCTAACTATGGCTACACCTTC. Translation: CASSLESGRANYGYTF.

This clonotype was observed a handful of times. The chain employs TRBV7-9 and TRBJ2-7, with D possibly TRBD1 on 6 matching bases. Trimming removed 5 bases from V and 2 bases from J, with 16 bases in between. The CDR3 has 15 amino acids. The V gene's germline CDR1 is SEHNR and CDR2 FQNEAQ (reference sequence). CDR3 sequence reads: CASSPFEQGTYEQYF. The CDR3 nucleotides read TGTGCCAGCAGCCCTTTTGAACAGGGAACCTACGAGCAGTACTTC.

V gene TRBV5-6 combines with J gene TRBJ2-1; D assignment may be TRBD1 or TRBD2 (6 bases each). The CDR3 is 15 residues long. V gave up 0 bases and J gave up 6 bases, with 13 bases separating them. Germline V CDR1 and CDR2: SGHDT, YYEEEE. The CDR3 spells CASSLERGAPNEQFF. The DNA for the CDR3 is TGTGCCAGCAGCTTGGAGAGGGGGGCACCCAATGAGCAGTTCTTC.

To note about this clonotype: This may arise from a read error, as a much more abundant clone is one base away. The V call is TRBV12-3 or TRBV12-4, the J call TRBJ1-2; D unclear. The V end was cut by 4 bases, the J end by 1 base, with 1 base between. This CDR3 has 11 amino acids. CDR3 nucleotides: TGTGCCAGCAGTTATAACTATGGCTACACCTTC. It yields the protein CASSYNYGYTF.

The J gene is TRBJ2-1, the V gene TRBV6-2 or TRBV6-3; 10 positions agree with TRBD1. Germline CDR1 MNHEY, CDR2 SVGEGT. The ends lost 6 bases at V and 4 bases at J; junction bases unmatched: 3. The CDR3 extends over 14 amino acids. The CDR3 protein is CASRGTGAYNEQFF. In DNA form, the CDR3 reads TGTGCCAGCAGGGGGACAGGGGCATACAATGAGCAGTTCTTC.

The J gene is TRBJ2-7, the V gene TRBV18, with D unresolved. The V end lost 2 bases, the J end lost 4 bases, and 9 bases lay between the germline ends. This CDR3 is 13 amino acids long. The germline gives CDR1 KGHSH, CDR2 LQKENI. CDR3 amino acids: CASSPSDDYEQYF. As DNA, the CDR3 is TGTGCCAGCTCACCATCGGATGATTACGAGCAGTACTTC.

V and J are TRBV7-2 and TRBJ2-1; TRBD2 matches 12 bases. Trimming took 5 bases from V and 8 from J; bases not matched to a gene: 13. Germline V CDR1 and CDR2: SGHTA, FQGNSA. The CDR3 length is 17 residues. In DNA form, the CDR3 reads TGTGCCAGCAGCACTTCTCTAGCGGGGGGGCCTAGTTATGAGCAGTTCTTC. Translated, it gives CASSTSLAGGPSYEQFF. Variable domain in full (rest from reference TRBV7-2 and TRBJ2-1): GAGVSQSPSNKVTEKGKDVELRCDPISGHTALYWYRQSLGQGLEFLIYFQGNSAPDKSGLPSDRFSAERTGGSVSTLTIQRTQQEDSAVYLCASSTSLAGGPSYEQFFGPGTRLTVL.

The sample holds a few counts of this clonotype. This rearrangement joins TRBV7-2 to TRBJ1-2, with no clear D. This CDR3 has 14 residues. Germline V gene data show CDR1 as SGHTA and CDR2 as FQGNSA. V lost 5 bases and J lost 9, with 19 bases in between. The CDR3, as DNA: TGTGCCAGCAGCCCTCCCGGGGAAAAGCCCCGCTACACCTTC. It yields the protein CASSPPGEKPRYTF.

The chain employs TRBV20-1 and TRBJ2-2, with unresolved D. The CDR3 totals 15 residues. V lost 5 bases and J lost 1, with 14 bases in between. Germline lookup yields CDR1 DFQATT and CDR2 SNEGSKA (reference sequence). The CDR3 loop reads CSAGSVGRNTGELFF. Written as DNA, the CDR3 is TGCAGTGCTGGCAGCGTAGGGCGGAACACCGGGGAGCTGTTTTTT.

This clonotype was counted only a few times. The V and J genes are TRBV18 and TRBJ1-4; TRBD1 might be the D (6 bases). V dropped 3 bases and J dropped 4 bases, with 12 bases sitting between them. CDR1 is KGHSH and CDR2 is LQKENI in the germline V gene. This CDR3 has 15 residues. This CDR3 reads CASSPTDSFNEKLFF. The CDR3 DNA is TGTGCCAGCTCACCGACGGACAGCTTTAATGAAAAACTGTTTTTT. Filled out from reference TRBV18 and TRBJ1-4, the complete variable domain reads NAGVMQNPRHLVRRRGQEARLRCSPMKGHSHVYWYRQLPEEGLKFMVYLQKENIIDESGMPKERFSAEFPKEGPSILRIQQVVRGDSAAYFCASSPTDSFNEKLFFGSGTQLSVL.

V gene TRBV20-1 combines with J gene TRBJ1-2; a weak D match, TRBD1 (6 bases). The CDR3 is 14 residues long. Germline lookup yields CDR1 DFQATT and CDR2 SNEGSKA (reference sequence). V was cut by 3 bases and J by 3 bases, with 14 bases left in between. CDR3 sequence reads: CSARGDRNDYGYTF. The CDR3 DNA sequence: TGCAGTGCTAGGGGTGACAGGAATGACTATGGCTACACCTTC.

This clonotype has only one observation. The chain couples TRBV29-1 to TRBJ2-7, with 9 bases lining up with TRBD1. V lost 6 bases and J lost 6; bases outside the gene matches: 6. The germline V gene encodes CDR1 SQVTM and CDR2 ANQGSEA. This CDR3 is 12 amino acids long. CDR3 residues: CSVGGQGSEQYF. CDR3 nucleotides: TGCAGCGTGGGGGGACAGGGCTCCGAGCAGTACTTC.

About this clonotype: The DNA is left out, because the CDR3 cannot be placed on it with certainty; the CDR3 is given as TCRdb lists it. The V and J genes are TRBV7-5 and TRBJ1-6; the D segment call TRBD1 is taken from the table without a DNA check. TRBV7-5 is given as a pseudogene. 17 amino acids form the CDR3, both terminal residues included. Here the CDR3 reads CISVPEAPTGINSPLHF.

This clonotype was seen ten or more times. CDR3 nucleotide sequence: TGTGCCAGCAGTGTACAGGCCGGTAATCAGCCCCAGCATTTT. Translation: CASSVQAGNQPQHF. This chain links TRBV6-6 with TRBJ1-5, with D possibly being TRBD1 (5 bases). This CDR3 is built from 14 residues. Germline V gene sequence: CDR1 MNHNY, CDR2 SVGAGI (reference sequence). Trimming shortened V by 5 bases and J by 4 bases, and 12 bases separated the two germline ends.

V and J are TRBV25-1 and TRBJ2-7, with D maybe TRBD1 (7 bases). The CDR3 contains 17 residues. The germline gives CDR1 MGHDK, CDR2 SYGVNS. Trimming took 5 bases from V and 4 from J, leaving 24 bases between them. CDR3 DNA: TGTGCCAGCAGTCCCCCAAGGACGGAGGGGGCATGGTACGAGCAGTACTTC. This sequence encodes CASSPPRTEGAWYEQYF.

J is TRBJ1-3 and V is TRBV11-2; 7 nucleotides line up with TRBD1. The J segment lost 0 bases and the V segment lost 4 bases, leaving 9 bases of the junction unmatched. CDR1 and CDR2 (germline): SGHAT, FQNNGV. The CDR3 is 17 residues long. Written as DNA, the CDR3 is TGTGCCAGCAGCTCGCGACAGGGAGGGGGCTCTGGAAACACCATATATTTT. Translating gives CASSSRQGGGSGNTIYF.